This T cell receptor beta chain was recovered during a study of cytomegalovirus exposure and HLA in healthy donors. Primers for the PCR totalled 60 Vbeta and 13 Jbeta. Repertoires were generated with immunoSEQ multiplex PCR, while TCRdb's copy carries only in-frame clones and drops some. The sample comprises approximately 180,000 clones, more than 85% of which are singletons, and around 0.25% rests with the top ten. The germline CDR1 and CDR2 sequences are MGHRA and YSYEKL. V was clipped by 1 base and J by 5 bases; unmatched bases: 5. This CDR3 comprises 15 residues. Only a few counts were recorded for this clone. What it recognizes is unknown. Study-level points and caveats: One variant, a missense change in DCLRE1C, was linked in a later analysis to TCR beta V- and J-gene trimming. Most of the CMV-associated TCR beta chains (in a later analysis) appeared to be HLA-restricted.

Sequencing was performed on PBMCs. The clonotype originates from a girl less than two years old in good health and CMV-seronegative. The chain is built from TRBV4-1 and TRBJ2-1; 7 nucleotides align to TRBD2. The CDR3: CASSQGGGTHNEQFF. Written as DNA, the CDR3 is TGCGCCAGCAGCCAAGGGGGGGGGACCCACAATGAGCAGTTCTTC.